This note documents a single TCR beta chain sequence. Its antigen is unidentified. TCRdb itself ran the reads through MiXCR, one entry per CDR3 protein. The profile covers 310,000 or so distinct CDR3 sequences, with about 25% appearing a single time and roughly 13% taken by the ten largest. This sample is part of a study of T cell repertoires in cytomegalovirus infection. Study-level findings and limits: The ex vivo response was dominated by HLA-C-restricted CMV-specific TCR beta clonotypes.

V was pared by 4 bases and J by 2 bases, with 4 bases of the junction left unmatched. Germline-derived CDR1 and CDR2 are SGHNT and YYREEE (reference sequence). The CDR3 is made up of 15 amino acids. The clonotype originates from a human donor in good health (CMV status not recorded). Some clones in this sample may be carry-over from other donors' samples. The sample here was cultured PBMCs, taken from culture after CMV antigen stimulation. The chain uses TRBV5-4 and TRBJ2-1; 9 nucleotides line up with TRBD2. For the CDR3, the DNA is TGTGCCAGCAGCCAAACTAGCGGGCCCTACAATGAGCAGTTCTTC. This gives the protein CASSQTSGPYNEQFF.